This T cell receptor (beta chain) was profiled in a study of blood T cell repertoires in COVID-19. Across the study: Material from acute and convalescent COVID-19 was sourced from the United States, Italy and Spain. Nucleic acid was either cDNA or gDNA, and it came from T cells, B-cell-depleted T cells, or PBMCs.

In the original processing: Reference gene primers were amplified, and this amplification served to estimate nucleated cell counts. Some clones are missing from TCRdb's copy, which holds only in-frame ones; the method was immunoSEQ multiplex PCR. The V and J calls and clone size are taken from that table; D and trimming were inferred from the DNA. This table has 200,000 or so clones, about 80% appearing once. Looked up from germline, CDR1 is MDHEN and CDR2 is SYDVKM. This CDR3 contains 14 residues. Trimming stripped 6 bases from V and 5 bases from J, with 15 bases between. The specimen sequenced was peripheral blood. This chain connects TRBV28 to TRBJ2-3; D unresolved. The source is a woman aged 55-69 years with acute or convalescent COVID-19. The CDR3 DNA follows: TGTGCCAGCAGCGTTCTGGGCCTTGAAGATACGCAGTATTTT. Amino acids: CASSVLGLEDTQYF.